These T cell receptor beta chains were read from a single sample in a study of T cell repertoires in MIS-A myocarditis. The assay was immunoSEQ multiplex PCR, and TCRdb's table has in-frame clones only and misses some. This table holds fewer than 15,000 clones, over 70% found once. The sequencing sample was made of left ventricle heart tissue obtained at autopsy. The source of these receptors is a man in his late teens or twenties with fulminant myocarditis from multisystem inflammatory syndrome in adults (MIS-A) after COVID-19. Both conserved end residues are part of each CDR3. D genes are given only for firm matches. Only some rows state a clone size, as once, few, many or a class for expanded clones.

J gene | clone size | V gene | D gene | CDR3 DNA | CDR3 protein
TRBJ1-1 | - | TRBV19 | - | TGTGCCAGTAGTATAGGGCTAGGAGAAGCTTTCTTT | CASSIGLGEAFF
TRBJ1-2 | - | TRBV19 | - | TGTGCCAGTAGTCCAACGATTGGCTTCTATGGCTACACCTTC | CASSPTIGFYGYTF
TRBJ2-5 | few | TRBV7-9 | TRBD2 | TGTGCCAGCAGCCCTCTCTTTAGCGGGAGATTGGAGACCCAGTACTTC | CASSPLFSGRLETQYF
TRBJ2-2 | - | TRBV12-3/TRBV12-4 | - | TGTGCCAGCAGTTTTACTAACCCCGGGGAGCTGTTTTTT | CASSFTNPGELFF
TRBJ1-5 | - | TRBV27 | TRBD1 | TGTGCCAGCAGTTTATATGGACAGGGCAGCAATCAGCCCCAGCATTTT | CASSLYGQGSNQPQHF
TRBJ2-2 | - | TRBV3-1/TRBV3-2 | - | TGTGCCAGCAGCCAAGACAGACCGAACACCGGGGAGCTGTTTTTT | CASSQDRPNTGELFF
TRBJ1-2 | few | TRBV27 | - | TGTGCCAGCACCCCAACGGCAGCAGGGCCGGGGGGCTACACCTTC | CASTPTAAGPGGYTF
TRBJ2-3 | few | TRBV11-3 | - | TGTGCCAGCAGCAACTACACGGGGGCTCCCACAGATACGCAGTATTTT | CASSNYTGAPTDTQYF
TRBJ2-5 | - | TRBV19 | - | TGTGCCAGTAGTGAGGGCGGAGGAGAGACCCAGTACTTC | CASSEGGGETQYF
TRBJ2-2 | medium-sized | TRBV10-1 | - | TGCGCCAGCAGGACTCTCCCGAACACCGGGGAGCTGTTTTTT | CASRTLPNTGELFF
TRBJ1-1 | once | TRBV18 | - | TGTGCCAGCTCACCGTCACAGGGACGGGCTTTCTTT | CASSPSQGRAFF
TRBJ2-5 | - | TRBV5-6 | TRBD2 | TGTGCCAGCAGCCCGTTAGGGGGTCGGGAGGGCCAAGAGACCCAGTACTTC | CASSPLGGREGQETQYF
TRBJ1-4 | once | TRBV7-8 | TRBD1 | TGTGCCAGCAGCTTCCAACCAAGGGACAGGGACGAAAAACTGTTTTTT | CASSFQPRDRDEKLFF
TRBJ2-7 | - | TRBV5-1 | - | TGCGCCAGCAGCTTGGCCGGGCCGAAGGTAGGCGAGCAGTACTTC | CASSLAGPKVGEQYF
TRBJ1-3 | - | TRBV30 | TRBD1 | TGTGCCTGGAGTAGCGGGACAGCTGGAAACACCATATATTTT | CAWSSGTAGNTIYF
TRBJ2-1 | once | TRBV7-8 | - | TGTGCCAGCAGCTTAGCAGGAATCCCCGAGCAGTTCTTC | CASSLAGIPEQFF
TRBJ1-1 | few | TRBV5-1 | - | TGCGCCAGCAGCTTGACCGGGACGCACACTGAAGCTTTCTTT | CASSLTGTHTEAFF
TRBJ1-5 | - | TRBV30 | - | TGTGCCTGGAGTGTATCCCGCAATCAGCCCCAGCATTTT | CAWSVSRNQPQHF
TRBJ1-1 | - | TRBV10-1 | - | TGCGCCAGCCCAGGGCGGAGCACTGAAGCTTTCTTT | CASPGRSTEAFF
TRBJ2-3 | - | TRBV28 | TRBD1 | TGTGCCAGCAGAAAATACAGGGGTTCGGGCACAGATACGCAGTATTTT | CASRKYRGSGTDTQYF
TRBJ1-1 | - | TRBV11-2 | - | TGTGCCAGCAGCCCCACGACCCTGAACACTGAAGCTTTCTTT | CASSPTTLNTEAFF
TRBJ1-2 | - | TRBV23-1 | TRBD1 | TGCGCCAGCAGTCACCTGAGGCCCTTGGGACAGGGGGGTTTTTGGCATGGCTACACCTTC | CASSHLRPLGQGGFWHGYTF
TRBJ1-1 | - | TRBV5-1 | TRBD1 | TGCGCCAGCAGCTTGAATCAAAACAGGGGGCGCTGGGTCACTGAAGCTTTCTTT | CASSLNQNRGRWVTEAFF
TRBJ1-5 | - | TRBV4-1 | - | TGCGCCAGCAGCCAAGATGGAGGGAGATCGCAGCCCCAGCATTTT | CASSQDGGRSQPQHF
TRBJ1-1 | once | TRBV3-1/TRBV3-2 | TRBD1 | TGTGCCAGCAGAGCTAAAGGGGGCAGGGCGCCGAACACTGAAGCTTTCTTT | CASRAKGGRAPNTEAFF
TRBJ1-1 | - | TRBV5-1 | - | TGCGCCAGCAGCCCCGGAGGCCTGAACACTGAAGCTTTCTTT | CASSPGGLNTEAFF